Each of the 18 T cell receptor beta chains below was sequenced from the same sample in a study of post-analysis software for immune sequencing data. Unique molecular identifiers were carried by the TCR beta cDNA libraries. From the PCR reads, TCRdb called clonotypes with MiXCR, one entry per CDR3 protein. This sample has over 150,000 distinct CDR3 sequences, with about 37% found just once. This specimen consisted of blood, obtained after autologous hematopoietic stem cell transplantation. The receptors stem from a girl aged 5-17 years with multiple sclerosis.

The chain couples TRBV6-7 to TRBJ1-1; unclear D gene. TRBV6-7 is treated as an ORF (open reading frame) with a function not yet certain. Deletions cut 8 bases from V and 11 bases from J, with 18 bases between. The CDR3 length is 12 residues. The CDR3 reads CASFQRVCGAFF. DNA of the CDR3: TGTGCCAGCTTTCAGCGGGTCTGTGGGGCTTTCTTT.

This clonotype has a count of ten or more. Compared with germline, one end of the junction differs, possibly owing to a read error. The chain has TRBV7-7 and TRBJ2-7; 10 bases map to TRBD1. Germline V gene data show CDR1 as SSHAT and CDR2 as FNYEAQ (reference sequence). The CDR3 contains 15 residues. CDR3: CASSLRQGARYEQYF. In DNA form, the CDR3 reads TGTGCTAGCAGCTTACGACAGGGGGCTAGGTACGAGCAGTACTTC.

This clonotype was found a few times. The chain carries TRBV4-2 and TRBJ2-3; 10 nucleotides agree with TRBD2. The CDR3 is 19 amino acids. J gave up 5 bases and V 1 base, and 15 bases lay outside the gene matches. The germline CDR1 and CDR2 sequences are LGHNA and YNFKEQ. CDR3 DNA sequence: TGTGCCAGCAGCCAAGCGGCTTATGAGCGGGAGGGACTTAGAGATACGCAGTATTTT. This translates into CASSQAAYEREGLRDTQYF.

This clonotype was picked up a small number of times. V is TRBV3-1 and J is TRBJ2-1; 9 positions agree with TRBD2. Germline V gives CDR1 LGHDT, CDR2 YNNKEL (reference sequence). V lost 0 bases, J lost 4 bases, and 4 bases stayed unmatched. CDR3 length equals 16 residues. The CDR3 reads CASSQEPSGTYNEQFF. CDR3 in DNA: TGTGCCAGCAGCCAAGAACCTAGCGGGACATACAATGAGCAGTTCTTC.

The chain combines TRBV7-9 with TRBJ1-4; 9 nucleotides agree with TRBD1. Germline V CDR1 and CDR2: SEHNR, FQNEAQ (reference sequence). V lost 4 bases, J lost 5 bases, and 8 bases stayed unmatched. CDR3 length equals 16 residues. Written as DNA, the CDR3 is TGTGCCAGCAGCTCCCGATCCGGGACAGGGAATGAAAAACTGTTTTTT. The encoded protein is CASSSRSGTGNEKLFF.

The chain uses TRBV7-9 and TRBJ2-5; 11 bases match TRBD2. CDR3 length: 17 amino acids. Germline trimming cut 5 bases from V and 5 bases from J; bases unmatched to any gene: 13. Per the germline V gene, CDR1 is SEHNR and CDR2 is FQNEAQ (reference sequence). DNA of the CDR3: TGTGCCAGCAGCCCGCGACTAGCGGGAATGGAGGATGAGACCCAGTACTTC. Residues: CASSPRLAGMEDETQYF. The full variable domain, rest sourced from reference TRBV7-9 and TRBJ2-5, is DTGVSQNPRHKITKRGQNVTFRCDPISEHNRLYWYRQTLGQGPEFLTYFQNEAQLEKSRLLSDRFSAERPKGSFSTLEIQRTEQGDSAMYLCASSPRLAGMEDETQYFGPGTRLLVL.

The sample holds a few counts of this clonotype. The V gene is TRBV13, the J gene TRBJ1-1; D might be TRBD1 (5 bases). The CDR3 is 13 residues long. The germline gives CDR1 PRHDT, CDR2 FYEKMQ (reference sequence). The ends were cut back, 1 base at V and 6 bases at J, with 9 bases in the middle. CDR3 sequence: CASSLEAGPEAFF. As DNA, the CDR3 is TGTGCCAGCAGCTTAGAGGCAGGGCCTGAAGCTTTCTTT.

The chain links TRBV9 to TRBJ1-6, with D possibly TRBD1 on 5 matching bases. Germline CDR1 is SGDLS and CDR2 is YYNGEE. V lost 0 bases, J lost 14 bases, and 18 bases lay in between. The CDR3 consists of 15 residues. CDR3 sequence (DNA): TGTGCCAGCAGCGTAGAGGGGACCGCTAACTCAGCCCTCCACTTT. Amino acid sequence: CASSVEGTANSALHF.

There are a few counts of this clonotype. This sequence joins TRBV29-1 and TRBJ2-1; D is ambiguous. The germline CDR1 and CDR2 sequences are SQVTM and ANQGSEA. The V and J ends lost 1 base and 0 bases respectively, with 13 bases between them. This CDR3 is 16 amino acids long. CDR3 sequence (DNA): TGCAGCGTTGAAGCGGTGGCTCCGAGCTCCTACAATGAGCAGTTCTTC. It translates to CSVEAVAPSSYNEQFF.

This clonotype was observed a few times. The genes are TRBV6-1 and TRBJ2-5; TRBD2 matches 7 bases. Germline CDR1 is MNHNS and CDR2 is SASEGT. This CDR3 has 15 amino acids. Unmatched junction bases numbered 10, after V lost 4 bases and J lost 5 bases. The CDR3 DNA reads TGTGCCAGCAGTGGAGCGGGATCAGGTCTGGAGACCCAGTACTTC. Translating it yields CASSGAGSGLETQYF.

There are a few counts of this clonotype. J is TRBJ1-6 and V is TRBV20-1, with D possibly matching TRBD1 (6 bases). V shed 3 bases and J shed 6 bases, with 12 bases lying between them. CDR3 length equals 14 residues. Looked up from germline, CDR1 is DFQATT and CDR2 is SNEGSKA (reference sequence). Here the CDR3 DNA reads TGCAGTGCTAGGTCAGGGGCGCCTAATTCACCCCTCCACTTT. As protein: CSARSGAPNSPLHF.

This clonotype has more than one count but fewer than ten. Here the CDR3 DNA reads TGTGCCAGCAGTTATTTCAACACTGAAGCTTTCTTT. Its protein product is CASSYFNTEAFF. The V gene is TRBV12-3 or TRBV12-4, the J gene TRBJ1-1; D remains ambiguous. This CDR3 is built from 12 residues. The V and J ends lost 4 bases and 2 bases respectively, with 5 bases between them.

The gene calls are TRBV6-6 and TRBJ1-2; D remains unclear. The CDR3 runs 14 residues. Trimming stripped 6 bases from V and 1 base from J, with 12 bases between. Germline CDR1 MNHNY, CDR2 SVGAGI (reference sequence). In DNA, the CDR3 is TGTGCCAGCAGCCCCGCCGGGGTTAACTATGGCTACACCTTC. Protein product: CASSPAGVNYGYTF.

The chain couples TRBV7-2 to TRBJ2-1; the D is unclear. Between the trimmed V and J ends, which lost 8 bases and 10 bases, there was a span of 15 bases. The CDR3 extends over 12 amino acids. The germline V gene encodes CDR1 SGHTA and CDR2 FQGNSA. CDR3 nucleotide sequence: TGTGCCAGCGGTCGGGCACAAGGGGAGCAGTTCTTC. Its translation: CASGRAQGEQFF.

This clonotype was picked up many times. The chain uses TRBV12-3 or TRBV12-4 and TRBJ2-1; TRBD2 is a possible D gene (5 bases). Deletions cut 3 bases from V and 6 bases from J, with 12 bases between. This CDR3 has 14 residues. The CDR3 region has the DNA TGTGCCAGCAGTTTTGGAGGACCTCCCAATGAGCAGTTCTTC. Amino acids: CASSFGGPPNEQFF.

The rearrangement joins TRBV6-5 to TRBJ2-2, with D perhaps TRBD1 (6 bases). The germline V gene encodes CDR1 MNHEY and CDR2 SVGAGI. The CDR3 sequence is 15 residues long. V lost 2 bases and J 3 bases, leaving 10 bases between the germline ends. For the CDR3, the DNA is TGTGCCAGCAGTTACAACGCAGGGGACACCGGGGAGCTGTTTTTT. Encoded protein: CASSYNAGDTGELFF.

The chain recombines TRBV5-1 with TRBJ2-7; 13 bases fit TRBD2. CDR1 is SGHRS, CDR2 YFSETQ, per germline. J gave up 6 bases and V 4 bases, and 7 bases lay outside the gene matches. The CDR3 length is 15 residues. CDR3: CASSLGLAGEGEQYF. In DNA form, the CDR3 reads TGCGCCAGCAGCCTTGGACTAGCGGGAGAAGGCGAGCAGTACTTC.

This clonotype was counted a few times. The chain employs TRBV6-1 and TRBJ2-1; 9 nucleotides agree with TRBD1. After removal of 5 bases from V and 9 bases from J, the junction contained 11 bases not matched to a gene. Germline V CDR1 and CDR2: MNHNS, SASEGT. The CDR3 covers 15 residues. Written as DNA, the CDR3 is TGTGCCAGCAGTCACTTAACACAGGGGGCGAGTGAGCAGTTCTTC. Translating gives CASSHLTQGASEQFF.